This T cell receptor beta chain was retrieved from a study of shared clonotypes between healthy human individuals (dated by TCRdb to the early 2020s). About the study as a whole: Two women and a few men aged 18 to 49 years were included in the cohort. Libraries were prepared and TCR repertoires were sequenced by different laboratories using diverse techniques, in order to increase sequencing depth and limit assay-specific biases. Between about 0.9 and 10 billion PBMCs per donor were obtained by leukapheresis. Blood TCR repertoires of five healthy adults were deeply sequenced to estimate repertoire size and the extent of clonotype sharing between individuals. For each donor, three plates each were used for CD4 naive and CD4 memory, two plates were used for CD8 naive, and one plate was used for CD8 memory.

Healthy HIV-negative adults with no recently reported acute infections or vaccinations were included as donors. Only Caucasian adults living in Nashville, Tennessee, USA were represented among the donors. CD4+ T cells were enriched through magnetic negative selection, after which naive cells were positively selected on CD45RA and the remaining negative fraction served as the memory subset. Blood was obtained by leukapheresis, after which PBMCs were separated by Ficoll-Histopaque density gradient centrifugation and cryopreserved in liquid nitrogen vapor phase. Analytical flow cytometry was used to check the purity and quantity of every magnetically sorted T cell population. Each sorted fraction had its genomic DNA isolated and then quantified by UV absorbance on a Nanodrop 2000c. Using the deep immunoSEQ assay, multiplex PCR amplified TCR CDR3 regions from genomic DNA. Extracted genomic DNA from each cell subset was distributed evenly across all wells of several immunoSEQ 96-well plates, and each plate was treated as a replicate. For sorted subsets, around 200 ng genomic DNA, equal to approximately 30,000 T cell genomes, was loaded into each replicate PCR. The purified libraries were quantified using a Qubit 3.0 fluorometer, sized with a Bioanalyzer 2100, and then quantified again using the KAPA Library Quantification kit. Every immunoSEQ 96-well plate was sequenced on a dedicated single-read 150-cycle Illumina NextSeq 550 flow cell. The paper's data handling went like this. Because only junctional sequences without quality scores were contained in the immunoSEQ output, filtering matching that applied to full-length reads could not be performed. To assign V/J genes and CDR3, sequences were annotated using PyIR, a Python wrapper for IgBLAST v1.9, with IMGT germline references. Reads were filtered out if the reads had weak V/J assignments (E-value above 1e-6), no CDR3, stop codons, out-of-frame junctions, or ambiguous translated residues. A V3J clonotype was defined by an identical inferred V gene, J gene, and CDR3 amino acid sequence. Percentage overlap between repertoires was computed as shared unique clonotypes divided by the size of the smaller repertoire. RTK rarefaction, the Chao1 estimator, and Recon v2.1 estimates of unobserved clonotypes were used to assess repertoire richness. Generation probabilities were computed with OLGA for all TCRbeta clonotypes obtained by the gDNA method from four donors. TCRdb holds this immuneACCESS table with in-frame rearrangements only. Some clones are missing; in checked studies, unresolved V genes explain under half, and the rest has no known cause. V and J calls plus clone size are reproduced from that table; the DNA served to infer D and trimming. This sample holds hundreds of thousands of clones; around two thirds were observed only once. The ten biggest clones cover 10% of the sample.

Study-wide findings and limitations: Sampling was limited to blood, and TCR repertoires in tissue likely differ from TCR repertoires in blood. Higher generation probabilities were observed for clonotypes shared by all four sorted-subset donors than for non-shared clonotypes. Incomplete sequencing was indicated by rarefaction of sorted-subset datasets, despite the large sequencing depth. Estimated clonotype richness was generally larger for naive than for memory subsets. Sharing across a handful of donors was observed for 4.5% to 6.5% of naive CD4, 3% to 3.5% of naive CD8, roughly 2.4% of memory CD4, and about 0.4% of memory CD8 clonotypes. Based on pairwise subsampling, the degree of clonotype sharing among donors was expected to be affected by sequencing depth. The small number of donors limited the genetic and exposure-history diversity represented.

CDR1 and CDR2, per the germline V gene (reference sequence), are LNHDA and SQIVND. The cysteine opens and the phenylalanine closes a CDR3 of 15 amino acids. Only the CDR3 region is kept as DNA, spanning 45 bases read in frame from base 1. The trim is 5 bases for V and 2 bases for J, with a gap of 10 bases between the germline ends. This clone has more than one count but fewer than ten. The clone's antigen remains unknown. No per-base quality is available; no much larger clone lies one base away. This sequence uses TRBV19 and TRBJ2-6, with an unclear D gene assignment. Material for sequencing was memory CD4+ T cells sorted from blood. The intended sense of this specimen's cell subset or site label: CD45RA-negative fraction. This clonotype was sampled from a man aged 25-45 years in good health. The DNA sequence is as follows: TGTGCCAGTAGTTCTATCTCCCCTGGGGCCAACGTCCTGACTTTC. It encodes CASSSISPGANVLTF.